These 31 T cell receptor beta chains came from one sample sequenced in a study of identical twins. TCRdb independently ran MiXCR on the 5' RACE reads; one entry per CDR3 protein. The data contain under 400,000 distinct CDR3 sequences, roughly 9% of them singletons. Sequencing was carried out using naive T cells sorted from blood. Receptor source: a woman in her fifties or sixties in good health.

This clonotype occurred a few times. This chain joins TRBV5-1 and TRBJ1-2; 12 nucleotides align to TRBD1. CDR1 is SGHRS, CDR2 YFSETQ, per germline. The CDR3 loop spans 19 amino acids. With 1 base clipped from V and 2 bases from J, the junction kept 12 bases outside the gene matches. CDR3 amino acids: CASSLSIGTGGPLNYGYTF. As DNA, the CDR3 is TGCGCCAGCAGCTTGTCCATCGGGACAGGGGGCCCCTTAAACTATGGCTACACCTTC. The full variable domain, with the rest looked up from reference TRBV5-1 and TRBJ1-2, is KAGVTQTPRYLIKTRGQQVTLSCSPISGHRSVSWYQQTPGQGLQFLFEYFSETQRNKGNFPGRFSGRQFSNSRSEMNVSTLELGDSALYLCASSLSIGTGGPLNYGYTFGSGTRLTVV.

This clonotype came up a few times. The chain couples TRBV4-1 to TRBJ2-7; D is ambiguous. This CDR3 region has 17 residues. Trimming removed 0 bases from V and 1 base from J, with 16 bases in between. The germline V gene has CDR1 MGHRA and CDR2 YSYEKL. The chain's CDR3 is CASSQERGLSDSYEQYF. Here the CDR3 DNA reads TGCGCCAGCAGCCAAGAGCGAGGTCTAAGCGATTCCTACGAGCAGTACTTC.

This clonotype was picked up a small number of times. V is TRBV20-1 and J is TRBJ2-2; TRBD2 aligns across 7 bases. The trim removed 5 bases at V and 4 bases at J, leaving 7 bases unmatched. The CDR3 has 14 residues. Germline V gives CDR1 DFQATT, CDR2 SNEGSKA (reference sequence). CDR3 coding DNA: TGCAGTGCTTACAGACTAGCAAGCACCGGGGAGCTGTTTTTT. Protein product: CSAYRLASTGELFF.

This clonotype was seen many times. The chain has TRBV29-1 and TRBJ2-7; D is undetermined. This CDR3 has 14 residues. Trimming shortened V by 4 bases and J by 2 bases, and 15 bases separated the two germline ends. The V gene's germline CDR1 is SQVTM and CDR2 ANQGSEA. CDR3 bases: TGCAGCGTTGTTACCAGGCTAAGCCCCTACGAGCAGTACGTC. Protein sequence: CSVVTRLSPYEQYV.

In its sample, this clonotype was seen many times. CDR3 coding DNA: TGTGCCAGCAGCCAGACGGGACCAACTTACAATGAGCAGTTCTTC. It codes for CASSQTGPTYNEQFF. The chain employs TRBV6-5 and TRBJ2-1, with D perhaps given as TRBD1 or TRBD2 (5 bases each). Looked up from germline, CDR1 is MNHEY and CDR2 is SVGAGI. The CDR3 consists of 15 residues. Trimming stripped 6 bases from V and 4 bases from J, with 16 bases between.

V and J are TRBV10-3 and TRBJ2-1, with 11 positions matching TRBD2. Germline lookup yields CDR1 ENHRY and CDR2 SYGVKD. This CDR3 region has 17 residues. Trimming cost V 3 bases and J 1 base; bases outside gene matches: 5. CDR3 sequence reads: CAISEFGTSGSYNEQFF. DNA for the CDR3: TGTGCCATCAGTGAATTCGGGACTAGCGGATCCTACAATGAGCAGTTCTTC.

This clonotype was counted a few times. The chain carries TRBV20-1 and TRBJ2-1; perhaps TRBD2 as D (5 bases). This CDR3 is built from 15 residues. Trimming shortened V by 0 bases and J by 1 base, and 10 bases separated the two germline ends. Germline loops: CDR1 DFQATT, CDR2 SNEGSKA (reference sequence). CDR3: CSARDRRVSYNEQFF. CDR3 nucleotide sequence: TGCAGTGCTAGAGATAGGCGGGTTTCCTACAATGAGCAGTTCTTC.

This rearrangement joins TRBV11-3 to TRBJ1-1; the D gene is possibly TRBD1 (5 bases). The CDR3 sequence is 16 residues long. Germline CDR1 reads SGHNT; CDR2 reads YENEEA. Trimming left V 1 base short and J 1 base short, with 13 bases between. Here the CDR3 reads CASSLAGGGENTEAFF. As DNA, the CDR3 is TGTGCCAGCAGCTTAGCTGGAGGAGGGGAGAACACTGAAGCTTTCTTT.

This clonotype was seen ten or more times. The V gene is TRBV7-9, the J gene TRBJ2-2; maybe TRBD1 (6 bases). V was pared by 7 bases and J by 3 bases, with 9 bases between. CDR1 and CDR2 from the germline V gene are SEHNR and FQNEAQ (reference sequence). The CDR3 has 13 amino acids. CDR3 bases: TGTGCCAGCACTCGGACAGACACCGGGGAGCTGTTTTTT. Translated: CASTRTDTGELFF.

The rearrangement uses TRBV12-3 or TRBV12-4 and TRBJ2-7, with D possibly TRBD2 on 6 matching bases. V was clipped by 6 bases and J by 4 bases, with 22 bases between them. The CDR3 is made up of 16 amino acids. The chain's CDR3 is CASSLGLGSRKYEQYF. The CDR3 DNA reads TGTGCCAGCAGCCTAGGGCTCGGGAGTAGGAAATACGAGCAGTACTTC.

This clonotype came up a few times. This chain connects TRBV5-1 to TRBJ1-6; D is perhaps TRBD1 (5 bases). Looked up from germline, CDR1 is SGHRS and CDR2 is YFSETQ. V lost 3 bases and J 6 bases, leaving 13 bases between the germline ends. CDR3 length: 15 amino acids. The CDR3 sequence: CASSSTGTTNSPLHF. DNA for the CDR3: TGCGCCAGCAGCTCTACCGGGACTACTAATTCACCCCTCCACTTT. The full variable domain, with the rest looked up from reference TRBV5-1 and TRBJ1-6, is KAGVTQTPRYLIKTRGQQVTLSCSPISGHRSVSWYQQTPGQGLQFLFEYFSETQRNKGNFPGRFSGRQFSNSRSEMNVSTLELGDSALYLCASSSTGTTNSPLHFGNGTRLTVT.

This clonotype was detected ten times or more. V and J are TRBV5-1 and TRBJ2-3; D tentatively fits TRBD1 or TRBD2 (5 bases each). V was cut by 4 bases and J by 3 bases, with 9 bases left in between. This CDR3 contains 13 residues. Germline V gene sequence: CDR1 SGHRS, CDR2 YFSETQ. The CDR3 is CASSRGETDTQYF. The CDR3 nucleotides read TGCGCCAGCAGCAGAGGGGAAACAGATACGCAGTATTTT.

This chain links TRBV3-1 with TRBJ2-1; 8 bases match TRBD2. Germline V CDR1 and CDR2: LGHDT, YNNKEL (reference sequence). The junction had 14 bases not matched to a gene; V was cut back by 5 bases and J by 5 bases. This CDR3 comprises 17 residues. Written as DNA, the CDR3 is TGTGCCAGCAGCTACGTTCCGGGACTAGGCAGGAACAATGAGCAGTTCTTC. This translates into CASSYVPGLGRNNEQFF.

The gene calls are TRBV4-1 and TRBJ2-5; D uncertain. Germline lookup yields CDR1 MGHRA and CDR2 YSYEKL. The V and J ends lost 1 base and 3 bases respectively, with 6 bases between them. The CDR3 covers 13 residues. CDR3 protein: CASSQVGEETQYF. The CDR3 bases are TGCGCCAGCAGCCAAGTCGGTGAAGAGACCCAGTACTTC.

The chain recombines TRBV29-1 with TRBJ2-3; the match to TRBD2 covers 11 bases. Trimming at V came to 8 bases and at J to 4 bases, leaving 11 bases not matched to a gene. This CDR3 has 15 amino acids. Germline V gene lookup returns CDR1 SQVTM and CDR2 ANQGSEA. The CDR3 protein is CSFRLLAGVSDTQYF. The CDR3 coding sequence is TGCAGCTTCCGACTACTAGCGGGAGTTTCAGATACGCAGTATTTT.

CDR3 sequence (DNA): TGTGCCAGCTCACCACCTAACCGGGACACTTCAAACACTGAAGCTTTCTTT. This encodes CASSPPNRDTSNTEAFF. This chain joins TRBV18 and TRBJ1-1; the D gene is possibly TRBD1 (6 bases). There are 17 residues in the CDR3. V lost 0 bases to trimming and J lost 2 bases, with 16 bases between them. Per the germline V gene, CDR1 is KGHSH and CDR2 is LQKENI.

This clonotype was detected only a few times. V gene TRBV25-1 combines with J gene TRBJ1-1, with a tentative D call TRBD1 (6 bases). The CDR3 sequence is 13 residues long. Germline values: CDR1 MGHDK, CDR2 SYGVNS. Trimming took 0 bases from V and 6 from J, leaving 8 bases between them. CDR3: CASSEYRGSEAFF. In DNA form, the CDR3 reads TGTGCCAGCAGTGAATACAGGGGATCTGAAGCTTTCTTT.

This chain uses TRBV20-1 with TRBJ2-1; 7 bases map to TRBD2. This CDR3 spans 15 amino acids. Trimming cost V 5 bases and J 7 bases; bases outside gene matches: 14. Germline CDR1 and CDR2: DFQATT and SNEGSKA (reference sequence). CDR3 DNA: TGCAGTGCTGCCATCGGGGAGGGCCTTGGAAATGAGCAGTTCTTC. This codes for CSAAIGEGLGNEQFF.

The rearrangement links TRBV5-1 to TRBJ2-1, with 13 nucleotides matching TRBD2. This CDR3 contains 15 residues. Germline-derived CDR1 and CDR2 are SGHRS and YFSETQ. Trimming cost V 4 bases and J 8 bases; bases outside gene matches: 6. This CDR3 reads CASSHWTSGSYEQFF. CDR3 DNA sequence: TGCGCCAGCAGCCATTGGACTAGCGGGAGCTATGAGCAGTTCTTC.

This clonotype was seen more than once but under ten times. The V call is TRBV7-9, the J call TRBJ1-2; D not resolved. Germline V gene lookup returns CDR1 SEHNR and CDR2 FQNEAQ (reference sequence). Between the trimmed V and J ends, which lost 1 base and 3 bases, there was a span of 9 bases. The CDR3 extends over 14 amino acids. CDR3 in amino acids: CASSLGTTHYGYTF. The CDR3 nucleotides read TGTGCCAGCAGCTTAGGGACCACCCACTATGGCTACACCTTC.

As for this clonotype: A much larger clone differs by one base, so this may be a read error. The gene calls are TRBV6-1 and TRBJ2-5, with 8 bases that match TRBD1. The CDR3 loop spans 14 amino acids. The germline gives CDR1 MNHNS, CDR2 SASEGT. In DNA form, the CDR3 reads TGTGCCAGCAGTGTGGGGACAGGTCAAGAGACCCTGTACTTC. Translation gives CASSVGTGQETLYF.

This clonotype has at least ten counts. The chain couples TRBV29-1 to TRBJ2-5; D assignment may be TRBD1 or TRBD2 (5 bases each). Per germline, CDR1 SQVTM and CDR2 ANQGSEA. The CDR3 is made up of 13 amino acids. V gave up 7 bases and J gave up 9 bases, with 21 bases separating them. The CDR3 loop reads CSARGDPGKAQYF. The CDR3 nucleotides read TGCAGCGCAAGAGGGGATCCGGGGAAGGCCCAGTACTTC.

This clonotype showed up many times. The chain is built from TRBV12-3 or TRBV12-4 and TRBJ2-3, with D tentatively TRBD1 (5 bases). The CDR3 totals 13 residues. The ends were cut back, 5 bases at V and 3 bases at J, with 9 bases in the middle. Here the CDR3 reads CASSQGWTDTQYF. For the CDR3, the DNA is TGTGCCAGCAGTCAGGGATGGACAGATACGCAGTATTTT.

The chain combines TRBV30 with TRBJ1-4; tentatively, D is TRBD1 (6 bases). Per the germline V gene, CDR1 is GTSNPN and CDR2 is SVGIG (reference sequence). This CDR3 region has 13 residues. Trimming took 0 bases from V and 8 from J, leaving 10 bases between them. In DNA, the CDR3 is TGTGCCTGGAGTGTACCAGGGGACGAAAAACTGTTTTTT. This encodes CAWSVPGDEKLFF.

This clonotype was found many times. V gene TRBV7-9 combines with J gene TRBJ2-1; D may correspond to TRBD1 or TRBD2 (6 bases each). Germline values: CDR1 SEHNR, CDR2 FQNEAQ (reference sequence). V was trimmed by 1 base and J by 10 bases, leaving 17 bases between them. The CDR3 consists of 15 residues. DNA for the CDR3: TGTGCCAGCAGCTTAGACGGGCTGGGGGGCCCAGAGCAGTTCTTC. Protein: CASSLDGLGGPEQFF.

There are many counts of this clonotype. The rearrangement links TRBV10-3 to TRBJ2-3; TRBD2 might be the D (6 bases). This CDR3 is 13 amino acids long. Germline lookup yields CDR1 ENHRY and CDR2 SYGVKD. Between the trimmed V and J ends, which lost 10 bases and 2 bases, there was a span of 13 bases. The CDR3 nucleotides read TGTGCCACGACCGGAGGGGCCACAGATACGCAGTATTTT. Amino acids: CATTGGATDTQYF.

The table lists this clonotype with many counts. The chain recombines TRBV18 with TRBJ2-7, with D perhaps matching TRBD2 (5 bases). This CDR3 is 14 amino acids long. The germline CDR1 and CDR2 sequences are KGHSH and LQKENI. V was shortened by 1 base and J by 6 bases, with 13 bases between the two germline ends. CDR3 residues: CASSPQVTGGEQYF. CDR3 DNA: TGTGCCAGCTCACCACAAGTCACTGGAGGCGAGCAGTACTTC.

The chain couples TRBV7-9 to TRBJ2-2; D possibly corresponds to TRBD2 (6 bases). The V end lost 2 bases, the J end lost 4 bases, and 11 bases lay between the germline ends. This CDR3 has 15 amino acids. Germline CDR1 is SEHNR and CDR2 is FQNEAQ (reference sequence). The CDR3: CASSLRTGVTGELFF. The CDR3 DNA reads as TGTGCCAGCAGCTTAAGAACGGGAGTCACCGGGGAGCTGTTTTTT.

The gene calls are TRBV3-1 and TRBJ2-5, with D unresolved. This CDR3 comprises 15 residues. The V and J ends lost 1 base and 11 bases respectively, with 20 bases between them. Germline assignment: CDR1 LGHDT and CDR2 YNNKEL (reference sequence). CDR3 protein: CASSQVWSSYPVQYF. The DNA of the CDR3 is TGTGCCAGCAGCCAAGTTTGGAGTAGCTATCCCGTTCAGTACTTC.

This clonotype occurred a few times. The chain is built from TRBV15 and TRBJ1-2, with a tentative D call TRBD1 (6 bases). V lost 0 bases, J lost 6 bases, and 11 bases lay in between. CDR1 LNHNV and CDR2 YYDKDF come from the germline V gene (reference sequence). CDR3 size: 14 residues. The CDR3 region is CATSRELQGDGYTF. CDR3 DNA sequence: TGTGCCACCAGCAGAGAACTACAGGGAGATGGCTACACCTTC. The whole variable domain, remainder taken from reference TRBV15 and TRBJ1-2, is DAMVIQNPRYQVTQFGKPVTLSCSQTLNHNVMYWYQQKSSQAPKLLFHYYDKDFNNEADTPDNFQSRRPNTSFCFLDIRSPGLGDTAMYLCATSRELQGDGYTFGSGTRLTVV.

The chain carries TRBV4-1 and TRBJ2-1; 8 bases match TRBD2. The CDR3 totals 17 residues. Germline assignment: CDR1 MGHRA and CDR2 YSYEKL. Trimming took 4 bases from V and 7 from J; bases not matched to a gene: 15. In nucleotides, the CDR3 is TGCGCCAGCAGCCTCGGCCCCCGAACGGGAGGGCCAAATGAGCAGTTCTTC. Residues: CASSLGPRTGGPNEQFF.